This T cell receptor beta chain was sequenced in a study of T cells after yellow fever vaccination. Study overall: Libraries from low-cell-number fractions were prepared with the SMART-Seq v4 Ultra Low Input RNA kit. Study conclusions and caveats: Researchers cautioned that FACS-sorted repertoires could harbor abundant clonotypes contaminating from the bulk population. Post-booster repertoires again held most primary-vaccination clones (about 96% CD4, 75% to 90% CD8).

Template switching by 5'RACE produced TCR cDNA, adding a universal primer site and UMIs. One entry per CDR3 protein results from TCRdb running MiXCR on the 5' RACE reads. The sample consists of 300,000 to 400,000 distinct CDR3 sequences, about 9.5% of them appearing once. On this clonotype: Antigen specificity is unknown.

The CDR3 is made up of 12 amino acids. Trimming pared 5 bases from V and 2 bases from J, leaving 9 bases between. Germline CDR1 is GTSNPN and CDR2 is SVGIG (reference sequence). The source is a man aged 18-30 years who received the YFV17D yellow fever vaccine. This sequence joins TRBV30 and TRBJ1-1; a weak D match, TRBD1 (6 bases). The source material was PBMCs, sampled on the day of the first yellow fever vaccination. The CDR3 DNA sequence: TGTGCCTGGGGACAGAGCAACACTGAAGCTTTCTTT. Residues: CAWGQSNTEAFF.